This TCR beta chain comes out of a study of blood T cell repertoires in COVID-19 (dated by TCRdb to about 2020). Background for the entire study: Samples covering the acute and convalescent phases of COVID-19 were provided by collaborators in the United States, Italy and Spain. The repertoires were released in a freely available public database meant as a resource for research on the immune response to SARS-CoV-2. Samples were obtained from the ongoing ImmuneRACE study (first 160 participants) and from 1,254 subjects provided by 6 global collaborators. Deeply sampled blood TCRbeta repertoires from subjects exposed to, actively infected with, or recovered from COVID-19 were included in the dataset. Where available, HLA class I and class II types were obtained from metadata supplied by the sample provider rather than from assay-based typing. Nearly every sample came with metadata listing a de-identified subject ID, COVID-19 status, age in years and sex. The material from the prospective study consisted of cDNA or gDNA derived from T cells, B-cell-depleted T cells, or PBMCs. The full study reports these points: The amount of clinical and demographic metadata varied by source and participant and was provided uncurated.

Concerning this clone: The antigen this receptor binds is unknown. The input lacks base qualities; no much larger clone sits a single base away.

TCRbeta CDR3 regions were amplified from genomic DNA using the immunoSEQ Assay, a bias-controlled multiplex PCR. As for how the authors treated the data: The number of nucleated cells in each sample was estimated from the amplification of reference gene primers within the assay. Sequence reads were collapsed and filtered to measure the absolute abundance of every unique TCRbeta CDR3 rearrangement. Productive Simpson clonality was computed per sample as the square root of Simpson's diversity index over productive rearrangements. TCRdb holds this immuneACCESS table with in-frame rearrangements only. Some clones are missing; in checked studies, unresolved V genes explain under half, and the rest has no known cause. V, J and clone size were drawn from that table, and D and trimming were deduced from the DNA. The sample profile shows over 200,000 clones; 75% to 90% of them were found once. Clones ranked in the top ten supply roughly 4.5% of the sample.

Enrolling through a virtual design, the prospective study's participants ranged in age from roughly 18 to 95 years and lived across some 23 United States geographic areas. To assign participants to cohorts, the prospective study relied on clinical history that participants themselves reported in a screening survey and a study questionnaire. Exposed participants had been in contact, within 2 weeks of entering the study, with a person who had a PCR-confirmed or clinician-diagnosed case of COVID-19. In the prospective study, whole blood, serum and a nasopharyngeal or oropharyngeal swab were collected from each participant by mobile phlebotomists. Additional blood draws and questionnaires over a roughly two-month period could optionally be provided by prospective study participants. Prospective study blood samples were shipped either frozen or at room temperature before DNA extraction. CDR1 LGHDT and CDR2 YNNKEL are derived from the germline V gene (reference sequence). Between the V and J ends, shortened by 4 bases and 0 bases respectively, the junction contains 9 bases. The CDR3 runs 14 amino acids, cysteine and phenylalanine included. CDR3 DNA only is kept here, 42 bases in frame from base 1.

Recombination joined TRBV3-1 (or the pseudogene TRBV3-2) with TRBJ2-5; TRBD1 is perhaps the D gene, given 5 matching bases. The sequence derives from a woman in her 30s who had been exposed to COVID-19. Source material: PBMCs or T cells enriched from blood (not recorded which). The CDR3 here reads CASSRAGYQETQYF. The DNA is TGTGCCAGCAGCCGGGCAGGGTACCAAGAGACCCAGTACTTC.